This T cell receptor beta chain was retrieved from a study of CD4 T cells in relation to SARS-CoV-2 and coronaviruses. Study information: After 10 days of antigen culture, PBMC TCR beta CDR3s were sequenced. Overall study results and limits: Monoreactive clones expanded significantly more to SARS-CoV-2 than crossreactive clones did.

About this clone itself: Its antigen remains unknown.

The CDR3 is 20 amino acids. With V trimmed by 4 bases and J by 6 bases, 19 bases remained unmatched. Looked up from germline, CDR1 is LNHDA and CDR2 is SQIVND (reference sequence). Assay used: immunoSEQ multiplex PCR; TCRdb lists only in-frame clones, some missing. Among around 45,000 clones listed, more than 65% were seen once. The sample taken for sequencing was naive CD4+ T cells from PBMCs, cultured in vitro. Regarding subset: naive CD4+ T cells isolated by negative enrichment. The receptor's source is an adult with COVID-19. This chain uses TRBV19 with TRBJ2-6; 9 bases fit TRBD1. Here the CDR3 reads CASSTLSRGTGLGQANVLTF. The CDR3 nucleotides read TGTGCCAGTAGTACTCTTAGCCGGGGGACAGGGCTTGGCCAGGCCAACGTCCTGACTTTC.